One sample yielded the 20 T cell receptor beta chains listed below, sequenced in a study of PD-1 blockade in classical Hodgkin lymphoma. Time point given: cycle 4 day 1 (C4D1), after around six weeks of nivolumab. All patients experienced relapse after autologous stem cell transplantation, and brentuximab vedotin exposure was variable. TCRdb's table, derived via immunoSEQ multiplex PCR, lists solely in-frame clones and lacks some. The sample carries 75,000 to 95,000 clones, 83% recorded once. The source was peripheral blood mononuclear cells (PBMCs), collected before the fourth cycle of nivolumab. The receptors originated from a human donor with classical Hodgkin lymphoma.

The count of this clone is one. The genes are TRBV5-4 and TRBJ2-5; TRBD1 aligns across 8 bases. Trimming at V came to 0 bases and at J to 4 bases, leaving 5 bases not matched to a gene. Germline loops: CDR1 SGHNT, CDR2 YYREEE (reference sequence). This CDR3 comprises 15 residues. The CDR3 DNA reads TGTGCCAGCAGCTTGGGGACAGGGAGGTCAGAGACCCAGTACTTC. It is translated as CASSLGTGRSETQYF.

The genes are TRBV5-1 and TRBJ2-5; no definite D call. The J call may be wrong; the DNA end is better matched by TRBJ2-7. The CDR3 covers 15 residues. The germline V gene encodes CDR1 SGHRS and CDR2 YFSETQ. The CDR3 is CASSLVQSLTYEQYF. The CDR3 nucleotides read TGCGCCAGCAGCTTGGTTCAATCTCTCACCTACGAGCAGTACTTC.

This sequence joins TRBV4-1 and TRBJ2-7, with D perhaps TRBD1 (5 bases). V dropped 3 bases and J dropped 0 bases, with 18 bases sitting between them. Germline CDR1 MGHRA, CDR2 YSYEKL. This CDR3 is 17 amino acids long. This CDR3 reads CASSHPGQGPPSYEQYF. CDR3 bases: TGCGCCAGCAGCCATCCAGGGCAGGGCCCACCCTCCTACGAGCAGTACTTC.

The table lists this clone with a few counts. The chain has TRBV7-2 and TRBJ1-4, with D unresolved. The CDR3 extends over 16 amino acids. Germline V gene lookup returns CDR1 SGHTA and CDR2 FQGNSA. The germline V and J ends were trimmed by 0 bases and 5 bases, with 13 bases remaining between them. CDR3 bases: TGTGCCAGCAGCTTAGCGAAAACAGCTTTCAATGAAAAACTGTTTTTT. Residues: CASSLAKTAFNEKLFF.

Note on this clone: A read error may account for a junction end that differs from germline. This CDR3 reads CASRYSGTSSYNEQFF. The CDR3, as DNA: TGTGCCAGCAGATACTCCGGGACTAGCTCCTACAATGAGCAGTTCTTC. This chain connects TRBV6-5 to TRBJ2-1, with 8 bases lining up with TRBD2. This CDR3 region has 16 residues. Germline CDR1 MNHEY, CDR2 SVGAGI.

The rearrangement uses TRBV30 and TRBJ2-2; no reliable D call. The CDR3 loop spans 14 amino acids. From germline, CDR1 is GTSNPN and CDR2 SVGIG (reference sequence). V shed 1 base and J shed 5 bases, with 11 bases lying between them. The CDR3 loop is CAWSGSIYTGELFF. For the CDR3, the DNA is TGTGCCTGGAGTGGGTCGATTTATACCGGGGAGCTGTTTTTT.

This chain joins TRBV18 and TRBJ2-2; the D is unclear. CDR1 KGHSH and CDR2 LQKENI come from the germline V gene. This CDR3 has 16 amino acids. V was pared by 0 bases and J by 3 bases, with 11 bases between. This CDR3 is CASSPPIGRDTGELFF. In DNA form, the CDR3 reads TGTGCCAGCTCACCACCCATCGGTAGAGACACCGGGGAGCTGTTTTTT.

CDR3 bases: TGTGCCATCAAACAGGAACAAGAAGCTTTCTTT. This sequence encodes CAIKQEQEAFF. V usage is TRBV10-3 and J usage is TRBJ1-1; weak D call: TRBD1 (5 bases). Germline loops: CDR1 ENHRY, CDR2 SYGVKD. This CDR3 contains 11 residues. V gave up 7 bases and J gave up 8 bases, with 11 bases separating them.

The J gene is TRBJ1-1, the V gene TRBV9, with TRBD1 identical over 10 bases. The germline V gene has CDR1 SGDLS and CDR2 YYNGEE. This CDR3 has 16 amino acids. After removal of 0 bases from V and 7 bases from J, the junction contained 9 bases not matched to a gene. This CDR3 is CASSVEFGDRGSEAFF. In DNA, the CDR3 is TGTGCCAGCAGCGTAGAATTCGGGGACAGGGGTAGTGAAGCTTTCTTT. Looking up the rest from reference TRBV9 and TRBJ1-1 gives the full variable domain: DSGVTQTPKHLITATGQRVTLRCSPRSGDLSVYWYQQSLDQGLQFLIQYYNGEERAKGNILERFSAQQFPDLHSELNLSSLELGDSALYFCASSVEFGDRGSEAFFGQGTRLTVV.

This clone was recorded a few times. The chain combines TRBV10-3 with TRBJ1-5; D is perhaps TRBD1 (5 bases). V dropped 11 bases and J dropped 6 bases, with 17 bases sitting between them. Germline lookup yields CDR1 ENHRY and CDR2 SYGVKD. There are 13 residues in the CDR3. CDR3 sequence (DNA): TGTGCCTCCGGGGCGGGGTTGGGTCAGCCCCAGCATTTT. Its translation: CASGAGLGQPQHF.

The chain's CDR3 is CASSLSLRVPNEKLFF. The CDR3 region has the DNA TGTGCCAGCAGCTTAAGTCTCCGGGTCCCTAATGAAAAACTGTTTTTT. The rearrangement joins TRBV7-2 to TRBJ1-4; D remains ambiguous. The CDR3 is made up of 16 amino acids. The germline V and J ends were trimmed by 2 bases and 3 bases, with 13 bases remaining between them. The germline CDR1 and CDR2 sequences are SGHTA and FQGNSA.

J is TRBJ2-7 and V is TRBV9; D possibly uses TRBD1 or TRBD2 (5 bases each). Germline V gene sequence: CDR1 SGDLS, CDR2 YYNGEE. Trimming took 0 bases from V and 6 from J, leaving 25 bases between them. The CDR3 length is 18 residues. CDR3 nucleotides: TGTGCCAGCAGCGTAGTTAATAGAGGGGCCGTAGAGGGCCCCGAGCAGTACTTC. This sequence encodes CASSVVNRGAVEGPEQYF. Variable domain in full (rest from reference TRBV9 and TRBJ2-7): DSGVTQTPKHLITATGQRVTLRCSPRSGDLSVYWYQQSLDQGLQFLIQYYNGEERAKGNILERFSAQQFPDLHSELNLSSLELGDSALYFCASSVVNRGAVEGPEQYFGPGTRLTVT.

About this clone: At the DNA level, this CDR3 is encoded by other sequences in the same sample as well. The V call is TRBV30, the J call TRBJ1-1, with 7 bases fitting TRBD1. The CDR3 is 13 amino acids. CDR1 and CDR2 from the germline V gene are GTSNPN and SVGIG (reference sequence). After removal of 2 bases from V and 1 base from J, the junction contained 1 base not matched to a gene. The CDR3 sequence: CAWSRDRNTEAFF. As DNA, the CDR3 is TGTGCCTGGAGTCGGGACAGGAACACTGAAGCTTTCTTT.

The CDR3 region has the DNA TGTGCCAGCACCCCTGGGTACGAGCAGTACTTC. It is translated as CASTPGYEQYF. The chain has TRBV7-2 and TRBJ2-7, with unresolved D. The CDR3 runs 11 residues. CDR1 and CDR2 from the germline V gene are SGHTA and FQGNSA. Trimming removed 7 bases at V and 4 bases at J, with 8 bases between.

This clone has just a few counts. Other DNA sequences in the sample encode the same CDR3. DNA of the CDR3: TGTGCCAGCAGCCTGGCGGGCGCCTACGAGCAGTACTTC. As protein: CASSLAGAYEQYF. The chain joins TRBV7-9 to TRBJ2-7, with D perhaps TRBD2 (5 bases). CDR3 size: 13 residues. Germline-derived CDR1 and CDR2 are SEHNR and FQNEAQ (reference sequence). V lost 5 bases and J 2 bases, leaving 10 bases between the germline ends.

The chain links TRBV7-9 to TRBJ1-1; 11 bases match TRBD1. V was pared by 5 bases and J by 12 bases, with 14 bases of the junction left unmatched. The CDR3 covers 15 residues. Germline CDR1 and CDR2: SEHNR and FQNEAQ (reference sequence). The CDR3 loop reads CASSPGDGTGGLSFF. Written as DNA, the CDR3 is TGTGCCAGCAGCCCCGGAGACGGGACAGGGGGGTTGTCTTTCTTT.

This rearrangement joins TRBV6-5 to TRBJ2-7; TRBD2 aligns across 10 bases. Germline V gives CDR1 MNHEY, CDR2 SVGAGI. With V trimmed by 6 bases and J by 5 bases, 7 bases remained unmatched. The CDR3 is made up of 14 amino acids. The CDR3 region has the DNA TGTGCCAGCAGCTCCCTAGCGGGAGCTAACGAGCAGTACTTC. Encoded protein: CASSSLAGANEQYF.

This rearrangement joins TRBV7-2 to TRBJ2-7; maybe TRBD2 (5 bases). V lost 3 bases and J lost 0, with 12 bases in between. CDR1 is SGHTA, CDR2 FQGNSA, per germline. This CDR3 has 15 amino acids. For the CDR3, the DNA is TGTGCCAGCAGCTTCCGAGGGTCGCGCTCCTACGAGCAGTACTTC. Its protein is CASSFRGSRSYEQYF.

V gene TRBV19 combines with J gene TRBJ2-5, with unresolved D. V was trimmed by 6 bases and J by 1 base, leaving 3 bases between them. The CDR3 contains 11 residues. The germline V gene has CDR1 LNHDA and CDR2 SQIVND (reference sequence). CDR3 amino acids: CASRGQETQYF. DNA of the CDR3: TGTGCCAGTAGAGGCCAAGAGACCCAGTACTTC.

This chain links TRBV5-1 with TRBJ2-7; D gene ambiguous. This CDR3 has 14 amino acids. Germline CDR1 and CDR2: SGHRS and YFSETQ. Between the trimmed V and J ends, which lost 6 bases and 0 bases, there was a span of 13 bases. The CDR3 reads CASKAALSSYEQYF. The CDR3 coding sequence is TGCGCCAGCAAGGCCGCCTTAAGCTCCTACGAGCAGTACTTC.